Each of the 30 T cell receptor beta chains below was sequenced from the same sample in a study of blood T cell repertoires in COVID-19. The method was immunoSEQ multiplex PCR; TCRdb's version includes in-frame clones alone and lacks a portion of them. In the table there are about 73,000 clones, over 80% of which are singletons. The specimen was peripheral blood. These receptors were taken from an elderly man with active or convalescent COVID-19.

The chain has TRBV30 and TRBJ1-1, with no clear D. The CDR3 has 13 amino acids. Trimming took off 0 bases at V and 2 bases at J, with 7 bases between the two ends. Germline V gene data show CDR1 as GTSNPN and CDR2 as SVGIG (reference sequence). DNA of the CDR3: TGTGCCTGGAGTGTACTGACTAACACTGAAGCTTTCTTT. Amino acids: CAWSVLTNTEAFF.

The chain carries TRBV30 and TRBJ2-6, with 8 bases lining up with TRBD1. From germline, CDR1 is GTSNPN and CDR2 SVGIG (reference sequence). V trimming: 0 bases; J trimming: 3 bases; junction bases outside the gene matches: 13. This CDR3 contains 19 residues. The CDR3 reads CAWSVLGRGHHGGANVLTF. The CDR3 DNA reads TGTGCCTGGAGTGTACTGGGCAGGGGGCATCATGGTGGGGCCAACGTCCTGACTTTC.

CDR3 in DNA: TGTGCCAGCAGTCTTCGACAGGCCAGTGTCTATGGCTACACCTTC. Its translation is CASSLRQASVYGYTF. J is TRBJ1-2 and V is TRBV28; tentative D call: TRBD1 (6 bases). With 5 bases removed from V and 4 bases from J, the gap between germline ends came to 17 bases. The germline V gene has CDR1 MDHEN and CDR2 SYDVKM. The CDR3 has 15 amino acids.

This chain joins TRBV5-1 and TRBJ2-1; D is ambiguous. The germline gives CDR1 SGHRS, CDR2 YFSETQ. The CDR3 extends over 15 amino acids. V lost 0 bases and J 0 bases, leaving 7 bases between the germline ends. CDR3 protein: CASSLAATSYNEQFF. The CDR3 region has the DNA TGCGCCAGCAGCTTGGCTGCTACCTCCTACAATGAGCAGTTCTTC.

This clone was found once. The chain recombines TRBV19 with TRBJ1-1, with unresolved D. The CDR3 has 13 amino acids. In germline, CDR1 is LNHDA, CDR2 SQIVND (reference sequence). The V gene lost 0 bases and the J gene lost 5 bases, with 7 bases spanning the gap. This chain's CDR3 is CASSIDRRTEAFF. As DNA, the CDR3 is TGTGCCAGTAGTATAGATCGGAGGACTGAAGCTTTCTTT.

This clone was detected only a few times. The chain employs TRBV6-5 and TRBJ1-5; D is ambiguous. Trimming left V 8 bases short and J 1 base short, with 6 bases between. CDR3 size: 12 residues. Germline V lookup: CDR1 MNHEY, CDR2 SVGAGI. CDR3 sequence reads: CASSRSNQPQHF. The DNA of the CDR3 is TGTGCCAGCTCCAGGAGCAATCAGCCCCAGCATTTT.

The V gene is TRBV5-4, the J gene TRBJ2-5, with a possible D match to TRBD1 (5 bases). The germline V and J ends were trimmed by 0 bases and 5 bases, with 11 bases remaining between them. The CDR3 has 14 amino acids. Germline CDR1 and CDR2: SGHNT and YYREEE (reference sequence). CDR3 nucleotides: TGTGCCAGCAGCTTGGCCGGCAGGGTTGAGACCCAGTACTTC. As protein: CASSLAGRVETQYF.

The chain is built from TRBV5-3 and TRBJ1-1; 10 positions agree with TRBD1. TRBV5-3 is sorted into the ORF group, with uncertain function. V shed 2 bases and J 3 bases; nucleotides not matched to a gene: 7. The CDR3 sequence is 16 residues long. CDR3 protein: CARSFGQGGDDTEAFF. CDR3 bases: TGTGCCAGAAGCTTCGGACAGGGGGGTGACGACACTGAAGCTTTCTTT.

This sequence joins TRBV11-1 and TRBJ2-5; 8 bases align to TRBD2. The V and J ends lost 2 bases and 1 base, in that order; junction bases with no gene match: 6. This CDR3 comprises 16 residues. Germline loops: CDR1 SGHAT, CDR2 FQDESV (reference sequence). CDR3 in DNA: TGTGCCAGCAGCTTAATCGAGGCGGGGGGCCAAGAGACCCAGTACTTC. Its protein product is CASSLIEAGGQETQYF.

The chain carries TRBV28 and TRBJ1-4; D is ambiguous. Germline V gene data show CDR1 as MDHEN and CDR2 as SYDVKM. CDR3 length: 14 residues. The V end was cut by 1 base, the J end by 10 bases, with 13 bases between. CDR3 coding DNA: TGTGCCAGCAGTTTATCCGCTGAGTATGGAAAACTGTTTTTT. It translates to CASSLSAEYGKLFF.

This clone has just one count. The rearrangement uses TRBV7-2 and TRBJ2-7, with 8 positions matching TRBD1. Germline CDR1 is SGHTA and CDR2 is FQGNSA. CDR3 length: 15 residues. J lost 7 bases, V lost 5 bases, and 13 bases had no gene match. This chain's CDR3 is CASSLIGQGLGEQYF. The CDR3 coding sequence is TGTGCCAGCAGCCTGATAGGACAGGGTCTTGGAGAGCAGTACTTC. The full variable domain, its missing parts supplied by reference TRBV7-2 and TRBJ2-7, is GAGVSQSPSNKVTEKGKDVELRCDPISGHTALYWYRQSLGQGLEFLIYFQGNSAPDKSGLPSDRFSAERTGGSVSTLTIQRTQQEDSAVYLCASSLIGQGLGEQYFGPGTRLTVT.

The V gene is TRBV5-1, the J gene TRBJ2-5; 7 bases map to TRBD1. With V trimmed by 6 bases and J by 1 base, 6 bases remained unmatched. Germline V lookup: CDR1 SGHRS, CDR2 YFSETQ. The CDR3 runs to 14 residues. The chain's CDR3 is CASKGQASQETQYF. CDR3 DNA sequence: TGCGCCAGCAAAGGACAGGCCTCCCAAGAGACCCAGTACTTC.

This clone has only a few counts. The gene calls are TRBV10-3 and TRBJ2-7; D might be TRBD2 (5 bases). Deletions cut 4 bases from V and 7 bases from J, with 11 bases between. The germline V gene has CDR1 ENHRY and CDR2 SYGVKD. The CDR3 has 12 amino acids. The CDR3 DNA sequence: TGTGCCATCAGTGTCGGAGCGGTTGAGCAGTACTTC. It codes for CAISVGAVEQYF.

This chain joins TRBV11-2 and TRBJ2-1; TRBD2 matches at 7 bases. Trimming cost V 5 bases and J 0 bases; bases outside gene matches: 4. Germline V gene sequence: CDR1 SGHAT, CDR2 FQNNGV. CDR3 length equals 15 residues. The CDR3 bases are TGTGCCAGCAGCGAAGCGGGATTCTCCTACAATGAGCAGTTCTTC. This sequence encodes CASSEAGFSYNEQFF.

CDR3 loop: CAISESQPGTFYEQYF. The CDR3 bases are TGTGCCATCAGTGAGTCTCAGCCGGGGACTTTCTACGAGCAGTACTTC. The chain has TRBV10-3 and TRBJ2-7; the D gene is possibly TRBD2 (6 bases). CDR3 length: 16 residues. The V end lost 0 bases, the J end lost 3 bases, and 15 bases lay between the germline ends. Germline V gene data show CDR1 as ENHRY and CDR2 as SYGVKD.

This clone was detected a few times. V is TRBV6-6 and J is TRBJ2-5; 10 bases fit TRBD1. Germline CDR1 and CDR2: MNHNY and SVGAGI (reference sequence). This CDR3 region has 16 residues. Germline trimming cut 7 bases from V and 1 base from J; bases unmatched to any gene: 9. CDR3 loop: CASTRGTGDFQETQYF. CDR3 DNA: TGTGCCAGCACCAGAGGGACAGGGGACTTCCAAGAGACCCAGTACTTC.

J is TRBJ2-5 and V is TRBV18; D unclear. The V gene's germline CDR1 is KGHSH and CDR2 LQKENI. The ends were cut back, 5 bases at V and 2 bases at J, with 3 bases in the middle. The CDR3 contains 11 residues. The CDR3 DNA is TGTGCCAGCTCATCACAAGAGACCCAGTACTTC. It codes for CASSSQETQYF.

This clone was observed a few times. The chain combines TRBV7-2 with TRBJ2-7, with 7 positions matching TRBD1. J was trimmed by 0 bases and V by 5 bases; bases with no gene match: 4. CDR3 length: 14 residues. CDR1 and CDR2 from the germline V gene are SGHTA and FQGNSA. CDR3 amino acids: CASSPGGHSYEQYF. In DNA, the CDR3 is TGTGCCAGCAGCCCAGGGGGACACTCCTACGAGCAGTACTTC.

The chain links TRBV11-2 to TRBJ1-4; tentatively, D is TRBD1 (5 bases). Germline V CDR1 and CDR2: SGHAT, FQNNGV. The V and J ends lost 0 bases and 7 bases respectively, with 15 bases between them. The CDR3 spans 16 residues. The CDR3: CASSLDQGRVGEKLFF. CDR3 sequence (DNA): TGTGCCAGCAGCTTAGATCAAGGCAGGGTGGGTGAAAAACTGTTTTTT.

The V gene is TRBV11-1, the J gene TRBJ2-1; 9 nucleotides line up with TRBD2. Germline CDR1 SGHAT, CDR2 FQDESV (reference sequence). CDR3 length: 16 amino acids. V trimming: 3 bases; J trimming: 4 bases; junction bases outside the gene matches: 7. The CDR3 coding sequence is TGTGCCAGCAGCTTTCAGGCGGGGGGGCCTTACAATGAGCAGTTCTTC. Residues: CASSFQAGGPYNEQFF.

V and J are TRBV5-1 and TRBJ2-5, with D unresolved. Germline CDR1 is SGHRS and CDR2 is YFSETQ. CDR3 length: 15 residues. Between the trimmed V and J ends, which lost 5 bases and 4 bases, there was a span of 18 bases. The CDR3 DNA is TGCGCCAGCAGTCTTGCGGCTAGGATGGGAGAGACCCAGTACTTC. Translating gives CASSLAARMGETQYF. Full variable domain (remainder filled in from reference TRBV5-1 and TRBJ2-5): KAGVTQTPRYLIKTRGQQVTLSCSPISGHRSVSWYQQTPGQGLQFLFEYFSETQRNKGNFPGRFSGRQFSNSRSEMNVSTLELGDSALYLCASSLAARMGETQYFGPGTRLLVL.

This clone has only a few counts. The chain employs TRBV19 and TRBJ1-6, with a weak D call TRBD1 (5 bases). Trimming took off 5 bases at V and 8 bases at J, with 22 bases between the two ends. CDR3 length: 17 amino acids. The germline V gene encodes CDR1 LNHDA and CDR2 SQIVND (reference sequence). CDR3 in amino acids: CASSAARTRDLDSPLHF. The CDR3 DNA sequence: TGTGCCAGTAGTGCCGCGCGCACCCGGGACTTAGATTCACCCCTCCACTTT. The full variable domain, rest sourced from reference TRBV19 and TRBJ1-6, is DGGITQSPKYLFRKEGQNVTLSCEQNLNHDAMYWYRQDPGQGLRLIYYSQIVNDFQKGDIAEGYSVSREKKESFPLTVTSAQKNPTAFYLCASSAARTRDLDSPLHFGNGTRLTVT.

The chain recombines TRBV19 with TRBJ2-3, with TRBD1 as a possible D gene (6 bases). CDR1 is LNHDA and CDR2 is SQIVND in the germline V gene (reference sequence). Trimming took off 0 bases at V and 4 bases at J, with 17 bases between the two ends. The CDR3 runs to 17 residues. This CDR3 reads CASSIDPHRDYPDTQYF. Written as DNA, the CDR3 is TGTGCCAGTAGTATAGACCCCCACAGGGATTACCCAGATACGCAGTATTTT.

DNA for the CDR3: TGTGCCAGCAGCGCCGGGACTAGCCAAGAGACCCAGTACTTC. The encoded protein is CASSAGTSQETQYF. This chain connects TRBV9 to TRBJ2-5; 8 bases align to TRBD2. J was trimmed by 1 base and V by 3 bases; bases with no gene match: 2. The CDR3 has 14 residues. Germline CDR1 reads SGDLS; CDR2 reads YYNGEE. Combining the CDR3 with reference TRBV9 and TRBJ2-5 gives the whole variable domain DSGVTQTPKHLITATGQRVTLRCSPRSGDLSVYWYQQSLDQGLQFLIQYYNGEERAKGNILERFSAQQFPDLHSELNLSSLELGDSALYFCASSAGTSQETQYFGPGTRLLVL.

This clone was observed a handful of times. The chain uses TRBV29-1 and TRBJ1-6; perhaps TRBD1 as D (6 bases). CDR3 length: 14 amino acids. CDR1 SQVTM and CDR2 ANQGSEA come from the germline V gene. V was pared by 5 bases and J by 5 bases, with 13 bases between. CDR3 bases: TGCAGCGTTCGGACAGACCAACATAATTCACCCCTCCACTTT. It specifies CSVRTDQHNSPLHF.

In nucleotides, the CDR3 is TGTGCCAGCAGTCGGGCAGGGGGCTACGAGCAGTACTTC. This codes for CASSRAGGYEQYF. The V and J genes are TRBV2 and TRBJ2-7; 7 bases match TRBD1. J gave up 3 bases and V 5 bases, and 4 bases lay outside the gene matches. This CDR3 comprises 13 residues. Looked up from germline, CDR1 is SNHLY and CDR2 is FYNNEI.

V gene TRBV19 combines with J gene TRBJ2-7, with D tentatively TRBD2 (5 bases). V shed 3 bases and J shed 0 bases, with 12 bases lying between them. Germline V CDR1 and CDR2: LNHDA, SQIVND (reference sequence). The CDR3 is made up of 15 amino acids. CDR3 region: CASSMAKGSSYEQYF. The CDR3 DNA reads TGTGCCAGTAGTATGGCTAAAGGGAGCTCCTACGAGCAGTACTTC. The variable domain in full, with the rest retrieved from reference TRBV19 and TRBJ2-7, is DGGITQSPKYLFRKEGQNVTLSCEQNLNHDAMYWYRQDPGQGLRLIYYSQIVNDFQKGDIAEGYSVSREKKESFPLTVTSAQKNPTAFYLCASSMAKGSSYEQYFGPGTRLTVT.

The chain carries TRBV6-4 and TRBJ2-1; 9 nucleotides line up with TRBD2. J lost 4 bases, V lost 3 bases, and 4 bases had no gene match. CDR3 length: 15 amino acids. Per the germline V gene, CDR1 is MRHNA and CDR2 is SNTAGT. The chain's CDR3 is CASSETTSGYNEQFF. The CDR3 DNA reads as TGTGCCAGCAGTGAAACGACTAGCGGTTACAATGAGCAGTTCTTC.

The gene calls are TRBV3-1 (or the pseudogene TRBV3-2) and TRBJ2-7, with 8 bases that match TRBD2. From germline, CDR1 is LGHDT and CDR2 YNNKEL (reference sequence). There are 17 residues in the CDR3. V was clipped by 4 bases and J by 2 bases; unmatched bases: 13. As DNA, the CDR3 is TGTGCCAGCAGCCCTCCTCTCATTAGCGGGAATACCTACGAGCAGTACTTC. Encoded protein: CASSPPLISGNTYEQYF.

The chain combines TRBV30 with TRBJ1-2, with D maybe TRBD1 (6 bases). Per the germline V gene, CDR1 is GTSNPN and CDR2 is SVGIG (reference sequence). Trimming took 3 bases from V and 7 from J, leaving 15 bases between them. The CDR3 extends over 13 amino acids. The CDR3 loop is CAWRVTRGFGYTF. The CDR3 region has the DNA TGTGCCTGGAGAGTCACCAGGGGATTTGGCTACACCTTC.